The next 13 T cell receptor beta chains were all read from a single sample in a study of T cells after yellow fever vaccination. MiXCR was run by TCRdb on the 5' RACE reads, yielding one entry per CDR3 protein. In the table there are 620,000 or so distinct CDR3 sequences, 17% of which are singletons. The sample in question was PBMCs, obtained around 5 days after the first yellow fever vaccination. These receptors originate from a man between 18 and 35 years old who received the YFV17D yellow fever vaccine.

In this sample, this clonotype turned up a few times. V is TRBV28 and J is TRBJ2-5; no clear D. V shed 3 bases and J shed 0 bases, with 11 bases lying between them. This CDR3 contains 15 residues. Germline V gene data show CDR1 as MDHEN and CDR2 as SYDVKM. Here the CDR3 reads CASSLIRHNQETQYF. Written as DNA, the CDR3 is TGTGCCAGCAGTTTGATTCGACATAACCAAGAGACCCAGTACTTC.

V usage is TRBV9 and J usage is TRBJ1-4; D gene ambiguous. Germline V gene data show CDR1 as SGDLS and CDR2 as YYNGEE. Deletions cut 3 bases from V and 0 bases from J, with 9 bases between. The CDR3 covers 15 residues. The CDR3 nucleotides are TGTGCCAGCAGCGCTGCTGGGGCAACTAATGAAAAACTGTTTTTT. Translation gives CASSAAGATNEKLFF.

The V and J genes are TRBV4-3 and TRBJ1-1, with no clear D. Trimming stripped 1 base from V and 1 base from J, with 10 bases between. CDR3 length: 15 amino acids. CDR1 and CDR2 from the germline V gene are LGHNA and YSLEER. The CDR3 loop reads CASSQVARENTEAFF. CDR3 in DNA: TGCGCCAGCAGCCAAGTAGCGAGAGAGAACACTGAAGCTTTCTTT.

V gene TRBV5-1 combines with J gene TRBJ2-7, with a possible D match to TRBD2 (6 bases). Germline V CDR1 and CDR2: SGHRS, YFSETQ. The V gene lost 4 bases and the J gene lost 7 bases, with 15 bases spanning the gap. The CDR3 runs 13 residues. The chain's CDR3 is CASSRDPGGEQYV. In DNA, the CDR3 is TGCGCCAGCAGCCGGGACCCTGGGGGGGAGCAGTACGTC.

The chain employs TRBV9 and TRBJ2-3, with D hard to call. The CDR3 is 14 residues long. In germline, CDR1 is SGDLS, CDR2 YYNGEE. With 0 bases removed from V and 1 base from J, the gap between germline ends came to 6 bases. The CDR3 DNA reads TGTGCCAGCAGCGTAGTGAGCGGCACAGATACGCAGTATTTT. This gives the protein CASSVVSGTDTQYF.

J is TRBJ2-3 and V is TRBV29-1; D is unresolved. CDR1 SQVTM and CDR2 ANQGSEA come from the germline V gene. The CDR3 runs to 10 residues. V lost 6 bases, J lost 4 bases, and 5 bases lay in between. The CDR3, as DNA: TGCAGCGTCCATGCAGATACGCAGTATTTT. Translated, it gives CSVHADTQYF.

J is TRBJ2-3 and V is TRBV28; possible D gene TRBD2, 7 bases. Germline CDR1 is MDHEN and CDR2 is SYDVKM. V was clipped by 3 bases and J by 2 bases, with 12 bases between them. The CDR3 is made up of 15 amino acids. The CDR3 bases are TGTGCCAGCAGTTTTTCGGGGGGCCTCACAGATACGCAGTATTTT. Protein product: CASSFSGGLTDTQYF.

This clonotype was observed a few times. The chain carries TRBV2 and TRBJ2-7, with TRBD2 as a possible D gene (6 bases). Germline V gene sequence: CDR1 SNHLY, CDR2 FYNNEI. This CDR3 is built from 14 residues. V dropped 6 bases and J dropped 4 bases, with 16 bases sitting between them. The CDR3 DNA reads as TGTGCCAGCAGGGGGACTGTGACTTCTTACGAGCAGTACTTC. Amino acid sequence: CASRGTVTSYEQYF.

Here the CDR3 reads CASSRTGVDTEAFF. CDR3 coding DNA: TGTGCCAGCAGTCGGACAGGGGTGGACACTGAAGCTTTCTTT. The chain links TRBV3-1 to TRBJ1-1; TRBD1 matches 9 bases. The CDR3 length is 14 residues. The V gene end was trimmed by 6 bases and the J gene end by 3 bases; junction bases not matched to a gene: 5. Germline assignment: CDR1 LGHDT and CDR2 YNNKEL (reference sequence).

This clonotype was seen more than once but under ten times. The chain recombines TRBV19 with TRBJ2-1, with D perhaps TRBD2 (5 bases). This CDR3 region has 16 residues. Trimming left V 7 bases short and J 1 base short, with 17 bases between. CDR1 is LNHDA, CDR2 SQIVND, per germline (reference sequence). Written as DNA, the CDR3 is TGTGCCAGTACTTCCGTGACTACAAGATCCTACAATGAGCAGTTCTTC. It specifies CASTSVTTRSYNEQFF.

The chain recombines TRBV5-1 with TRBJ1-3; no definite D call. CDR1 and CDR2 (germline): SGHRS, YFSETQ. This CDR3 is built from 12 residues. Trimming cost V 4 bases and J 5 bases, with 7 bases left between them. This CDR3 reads CASSMGRNTIYF. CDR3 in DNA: TGCGCCAGCAGCATGGGAAGAAACACCATATATTTT.

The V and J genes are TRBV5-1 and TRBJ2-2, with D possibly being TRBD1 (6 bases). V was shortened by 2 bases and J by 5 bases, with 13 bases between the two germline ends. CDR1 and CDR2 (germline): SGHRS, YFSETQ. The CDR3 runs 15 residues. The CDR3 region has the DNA TGCGCCAGCAGCTTCGACAGGTTGTATACCGGGGAGCTGTTTTTT. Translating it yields CASSFDRLYTGELFF.

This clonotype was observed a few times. The CDR3 reads CASSQVDIQGNEQFF. The CDR3 region has the DNA TGTGCCAGCAGCCAAGTCGATATACAGGGCAATGAGCAGTTCTTC. The chain is built from TRBV4-2 and TRBJ2-1; possibly TRBD1 for D (6 bases). The germline V and J ends were trimmed by 1 base and 6 bases, with 13 bases remaining between them. Germline V CDR1 and CDR2: LGHNA, YNFKEQ. The CDR3 has 15 residues.